These T cell receptor beta chains were read from a single sample in a study of T-cell reconstitution after alpha-beta-depleted transplantation in children. TCRdb re-derived calls from the PCR reads in MiXCR, one entry per CDR3 protein. This sample carries hundreds of thousands of distinct CDR3 sequences, approximately 16% of them seen once, and the ten largest clones take approximately 1%. The starting material was PBMCs from the stem cell graft donor, obtained from the stem cell graft. All receptors come from a human donor who donated a stem cell graft to a child with acute myeloid leukemia. Each CDR3 is given with its conserved first and last residue. A D gene is named only where the DNA matches it firmly. Clone size is given for some rows only: seen once, a few or many times, or a class if the clone is expanded.

v_gene	abundance	j_gene	len	d_gene	CDR3aa	CDR3nt
TRBV20-1	many	TRBJ2-4	15	-	CSARDQGIAKNIQYF	TGCAGTGCTAGAGACCAGGGGATCGCCAAAAACATTCAGTACTTC
TRBV5-1	-	TRBJ2-2	15	TRBD1	CASSGDRVNTGELFF	TGCGCCAGCAGCGGGGACAGGGTGAACACCGGGGAGCTGTTTTTT
TRBV24-1	-	TRBJ1-4	13	-	CATSSPTNEKLFF	TGTGCCACCTCGTCCCCAACTAATGAAAAACTGTTTTTT
TRBV4-1	few	TRBJ2-1	16	-	CASSQDPGGSYNEQFF	TGCGCCAGCAGCCAAGATCCGGGGGGCAGCTACAATGAGCAGTTCTTC
TRBV5-1	-	TRBJ1-1	14	-	CASSFSRSNTEAFF	TGCGCCAGCAGCTTTAGCAGATCGAACACTGAAGCTTTCTTT
TRBV7-2	many	TRBJ1-6	15	-	CASSRQVTYNSPLHF	TGTGCCAGCAGCCGACAGGTTACCTATAATTCACCCCTCCACTTT
TRBV4-1	few	TRBJ1-1	13	-	CASSQVSGTEAFF	TGCGCCAGCAGCCAAGTATCGGGTACTGAAGCTTTCTTT
TRBV7-2	many	TRBJ2-1	15	TRBD1	CASSLRGTGLDEQFF	TGTGCCAGCAGCTTACGAGGGACAGGGCTCGATGAGCAGTTCTTC
TRBV21-1	few	TRBJ1-2	14	-	CASPDAPLLYGYTF	TGTGCCAGCCCCGACGCACCGCTTCTCTATGGCTACACCTTC
TRBV29-1	many	TRBJ1-2	8	-	CSVDHGTF	TGCAGCGTCGATCATGGCACCTTC
TRBV4-3	few	TRBJ1-2	13	TRBD1	CASSQETGFGYTF	TGCGCCAGCAGCCAAGAGACAGGGTTCGGCTACACCTTC
TRBV9	few	TRBJ2-1	13	-	CASSPSWGDEQFF	TGTGCCAGCAGCCCGAGCTGGGGTGATGAGCAGTTCTTC
TRBV11-2	-	TRBJ2-1	20	-	CASSSPRTYLHQSSYNEQFF	TGTGCCAGCAGCTCACCTAGGACATATCTACACCAGAGCTCCTACAATGAGCAGTTCTTC
TRBV15	many	TRBJ2-5	17	-	CATSRGPGTHGEETQYF	TGTGCCACCAGCAGAGGGCCGGGGACGCATGGGGAAGAGACCCAGTACTTC
TRBV20-1	many	TRBJ1-5	16	-	CSAPSGTFYSNQPQHF	TGCAGTGCTCCCTCCGGGACTTTCTATAGCAATCAGCCCCAGCATTTT
TRBV7-2	few	TRBJ1-4	14	-	CASSLRTDGEKLFF	TGTGCCAGCAGCTTACGGACCGACGGTGAAAAACTGTTTTTT
TRBV28	few	TRBJ2-7	14	-	CASSPSGGDYEQYF	TGTGCCAGCAGTCCGTCGGGCGGGGACTACGAGCAGTACTTC
TRBV20-1	many	TRBJ2-1	16	-	CSAISYRQGTHNEQFF	TGCAGTGCTATATCCTACCGGCAGGGGACTCACAATGAGCAGTTCTTC
TRBV7-2	-	TRBJ2-7	14	-	CASSFGQHSYEQYF	TGTGCCAGCAGCTTCGGACAGCACTCCTACGAGCAGTACTTC
TRBV5-1	-	TRBJ1-2	13	-	CASSAQGNYGYTF	TGCGCCAGCAGCGCCCAGGGGAACTATGGCTACACCTTC
TRBV15	few	TRBJ2-2	14	-	CATSRDINTGELFF	TGTGCCACCAGCAGGGACATTAACACCGGGGAGCTGTTTTTT
TRBV5-5	few	TRBJ1-2	15	-	CASSLRGGADYGYTF	TGTGCCAGCAGCTTGAGGGGAGGGGCAGATTATGGCTACACCTTC
TRBV28	-	TRBJ1-1	15	-	CASSLLGKSLTEAFF	TGTGCCAGCAGTTTATTAGGAAAGTCGCTCACTGAAGCTTTCTTT
TRBV20-1	few	TRBJ2-1	19	TRBD2	CSASSPHGTSGFSYNEQFF	TGCAGTGCCTCGTCCCCACACGGGACTAGCGGGTTCTCCTACAATGAGCAGTTCTTC
TRBV15	many	TRBJ2-5	11	-	CATSRGETQYF	TGTGCCACCAGCAGAGGAGAGACCCAGTACTTC
TRBV5-6	few	TRBJ2-1	18	TRBD2	CASRSSGRREVYDNEQFF	TGTGCCAGCAGGTCATCTGGTAGACGGGAGGTATACGACAATGAGCAGTTCTTC
TRBV12-3/TRBV12-4	few	TRBJ1-3	16	TRBD1	CASSSGGQGPGNTIYF	TGTGCCAGCTCCTCCGGGGGACAGGGGCCCGGAAACACCATATATTTT
TRBV13	few	TRBJ1-1	13	TRBD1	CASSFRTGVEAFF	TGTGCCAGCAGCTTCCGGACAGGGGTTGAAGCTTTCTTT
TRBV20-1	many	TRBJ2-1	17	TRBD2	CSARTSGVNYSYNEQFF	TGCAGTGCCCGAACTAGCGGGGTAAACTACTCCTACAATGAGCAGTTCTTC
TRBV4-2	-	TRBJ2-5	14	-	CASSQDPGSETQYF	TGTGCCAGCAGCCAAGATCCGGGATCAGAGACCCAGTACTTC
TRBV10-3	many	TRBJ2-7	14	-	CAISEPPGPLVQYF	TGTGCCATCAGTGAACCCCCGGGACCTCTCGTGCAGTACTTC
TRBV5-5	many	TRBJ1-6	16	TRBD1	CASSLRGPEHNSPLHF	TGTGCCAGCAGCTTGAGGGGGCCCGAGCATAATTCACCCCTCCACTTT
TRBV6-2/TRBV6-3	few	TRBJ2-7	14	TRBD1	CASSYSGQDYEQYF	TGTGCCAGCAGTTACTCTGGACAGGACTACGAGCAGTACTTC
TRBV2	-	TRBJ2-2	16	TRBD2	CASSDPPITSDGELFF	TGTGCCAGCAGTGACCCGCCGATTACTAGCGACGGGGAGCTGTTTTTT
TRBV4-2	few	TRBJ2-5	14	-	CASSLGLPQETQYF	TGTGCCAGCAGCCTGGGGCTCCCGCAAGAGACCCAGTACTTC
TRBV7-2	-	TRBJ1-2	14	-	CASSSSWVFNGYTF	TGTGCCAGCAGTTCTAGCTGGGTATTCAATGGCTACACCTTC
TRBV9	-	TRBJ2-5	14	TRBD1	CASSDRGTRETQYF	TGTGCCAGCAGTGACAGGGGTACTCGGGAGACCCAGTACTTC
TRBV7-9	few	TRBJ2-2	15	TRBD1	CASSEDRANTGELFF	TGTGCCAGCAGCGAGGACAGGGCGAACACCGGGGAGCTGTTTTTT
TRBV12-3/TRBV12-4	few	TRBJ2-1	14	-	CASSFSDIFDEQFF	TGTGCCAGCAGTTTTAGCGACATTTTCGATGAGCAGTTCTTC
TRBV18	-	TRBJ2-1	12	-	CASSPGADEQFF	TGTGCCAGCTCACCTGGGGCAGACGAGCAGTTCTTC
TRBV20-1	many	TRBJ2-3	14	-	CSARDGTTTDTQYF	TGCAGTGCTAGAGATGGGACGACCACAGATACGCAGTATTTT
TRBV10-3	many	TRBJ1-3	14	TRBD1	CATGQGPSGNTIYF	TGTGCCACCGGACAGGGCCCCTCTGGAAACACCATATATTTT
TRBV3-1	-	TRBJ2-2	17	-	CASSQEGGQKGSGELFF	TGTGCCAGCAGCCAAGAGGGAGGTCAGAAGGGGTCCGGGGAGCTGTTTTTT
TRBV20-1	many	TRBJ1-6	17	TRBD1	CSAREPPGTDYNSPLHF	TGCAGTGCTAGAGAACCACCCGGGACAGATTATAATTCACCCCTCCACTTT
TRBV27	many	TRBJ2-1	14	-	CASSPQRGENEQFF	TGTGCCAGCAGTCCCCAGCGCGGGGAAAATGAGCAGTTCTTC